Listed here are 11 T cell receptor beta chains from one sample, sequenced in a study of shared clonotypes between healthy human individuals. This table comes from immunoSEQ multiplex PCR, and its TCRdb copy is limited to in-frame clones, with some not included. The repertoire holds 800,000 to 1,200,000 clones, with around 82% as singletons. The sequenced material came from memory CD4+ T cells from PBMCs. As for subset: CD45RA-negative fraction. These receptors all come from a man younger than 35 in good health. Some clones in this sample may be carry-over from other donors' samples.

The chain uses TRBV30 and TRBJ2-5; D uncertain. The CDR3 contains 13 residues. V dropped 1 base and J dropped 2 bases, with 8 bases sitting between them. Germline CDR1 is GTSNPN and CDR2 is SVGIG (reference sequence). This chain's CDR3 is CAWSANLQETQYF. The CDR3 region has the DNA TGTGCCTGGAGTGCCAATTTACAAGAGACCCAGTACTTC. Together with reference TRBV30 and TRBJ2-5, the CDR3 gives the full variable domain: SQTIHQWPATLVQPVGSPLSLECTVEGTSNPNLYWYRQAAGRGLQLLFYSVGIGQISSEVPQNLSASRPQDRQFILSSKKLLLSDSGFYLCAWSANLQETQYFGPGTRLLVL.

This sequence joins TRBV6-6 and TRBJ2-1, with D perhaps assigned TRBD1 or TRBD2 (5 bases each). The CDR3 has 13 residues. V was shortened by 7 bases and J by 8 bases, with 15 bases between the two germline ends. Germline loops: CDR1 MNHNY, CDR2 SVGAGI (reference sequence). This CDR3 is CASTGRVPDEQFF. CDR3 coding DNA: TGTGCCAGCACGGGGCGAGTTCCGGATGAGCAGTTCTTC.

The chain is built from TRBV30 and TRBJ1-1, with 8 bases that match TRBD1. The germline V gene encodes CDR1 GTSNPN and CDR2 SVGIG (reference sequence). Losses at the gene ends were 4 bases for V and 1 base for J; bases not matched to a gene: 14. The CDR3 extends over 17 amino acids. The CDR3 is CAWNGDQAGTGNTEAFF. As DNA, the CDR3 is TGTGCCTGGAACGGTGACCAAGCCGGGACAGGGAACACTGAAGCTTTCTTT.

V is TRBV5-4 and J is TRBJ1-1; D unclear. Germline lookup yields CDR1 SGHNT and CDR2 YYREEE (reference sequence). V lost 3 bases and J 11 bases, leaving 11 bases between the germline ends. CDR3 size: 11 residues. For the CDR3, the DNA is TGTGCCAGCAGCTCTGGCGGGGTGGCTTTCTTT. It specifies CASSSGGVAFF.

In this sample, this clone turned up a few times. The V call is TRBV7-2, the J call TRBJ1-6, with D perhaps matching TRBD1 (5 bases). Per germline, CDR1 SGHTA and CDR2 FQGNSA. Deletions cut 4 bases from V and 9 bases from J, with 13 bases between. The CDR3 sequence is 14 residues long. The CDR3 DNA is TGTGCCAGCAGCTCCCGGGACTCAATTTCACCCCTCCACTTT. It yields the protein CASSSRDSISPLHF.

This clone was seen just once. The rearrangement joins TRBV6-1 to TRBJ1-1; D gene ambiguous. The ends were cut back, 0 bases at V and 10 bases at J, with 9 bases in the middle. Germline CDR1 MNHNS, CDR2 SASEGT. This CDR3 is built from 12 residues. DNA for the CDR3: TGTGCCAGCAGTGAAGCCTGGGTTTCAGCTTTCTTT. Protein: CASSEAWVSAFF.

This clone was recorded a few times. The gene calls are TRBV30 and TRBJ2-1; TRBD2 might be the D (5 bases). Germline V lookup: CDR1 GTSNPN, CDR2 SVGIG (reference sequence). This CDR3 has 11 amino acids. Trimming removed 8 bases at V and 10 bases at J, with 15 bases between. The CDR3 sequence is CAGKITGEQFF. The CDR3 DNA sequence: TGTGCCGGAAAGATTACGGGGGAGCAGTTCTTC.

The gene calls are TRBV28 and TRBJ1-5; tentative D call: TRBD1 (6 bases). The CDR3 consists of 15 residues. Per the germline V gene, CDR1 is MDHEN and CDR2 is SYDVKM. V was trimmed by 2 bases and J by 9 bases, leaving 17 bases between them. CDR3 DNA sequence: TGTGCCAGCAGTTTAATGGGGGCAGGGGACCGGCCCCAGCATTTT. Protein product: CASSLMGAGDRPQHF.

The chain recombines TRBV15 with TRBJ2-7; TRBD1 agrees at 9 bases. The trim removed 0 bases at V and 3 bases at J, leaving 6 bases unmatched. Germline assignment: CDR1 LNHNV and CDR2 YYDKDF (reference sequence). This CDR3 comprises 16 residues. The CDR3 DNA sequence: TGTGCCACCAGCAGAGATTTGGCGGGACAGGGCTACGAGCAGTACTTC. It yields the protein CATSRDLAGQGYEQYF.

This rearrangement joins TRBV12-1 to TRBJ1-2. TRBV12-1 is reported as a pseudogene. The CDR3 is 11 amino acids. CDR3 nucleotides: TGTGCCACCTTTGGGAGCTATGGCTACACCTTC. Protein sequence: CATFGSYGYTF.

J is TRBJ2-3 and V is TRBV9; 7 positions match TRBD1. J gave up 1 base and V 0 bases, and 5 bases lay outside the gene matches. Germline V gene data show CDR1 as SGDLS and CDR2 as YYNGEE. The CDR3 totals 16 residues. CDR3 protein: CASSVGGGDGTDTQYF. The CDR3, as DNA: TGTGCCAGCAGCGTAGGAGGGGGCGATGGCACAGATACGCAGTATTTT. The full variable domain, its missing parts supplied by reference TRBV9 and TRBJ2-3, is DSGVTQTPKHLITATGQRVTLRCSPRSGDLSVYWYQQSLDQGLQFLIQYYNGEERAKGNILERFSAQQFPDLHSELNLSSLELGDSALYFCASSVGGGDGTDTQYFGPGTRLTVL.